Listed here are 6 T cell receptor beta chains from one sample, sequenced in a study of cytomegalovirus exposure and HLA in healthy donors. PCR primers comprised 60 Vbeta and 13 Jbeta primers. Only in-frame clones appear in the TCRdb table, and some are missing; sequencing was by immunoSEQ multiplex PCR. Of about 180,000 clones listed, 80% to 90% are singletons. Sequencing was carried out using PBMCs. The source of these receptors is a girl under 10 years old in good health and CMV-seropositive.

This chain connects TRBV11-3 to TRBJ1-2; D ambiguous. Trimming took 5 bases from V and 1 from J, leaving 14 bases between them. There are 15 residues in the CDR3. CDR1 SGHNT and CDR2 YENEEA come from the germline V gene. CDR3 coding DNA: TGTGCCAGCAGCCCGCCGAGGCTGGATAACTATGGCTACACCTTC. It is translated as CASSPPRLDNYGYTF.

This clone was observed a few times. V and J are TRBV5-1 and TRBJ2-7; D is perhaps TRBD1 (6 bases). The CDR3 contains 14 residues. Per germline, CDR1 SGHRS and CDR2 YFSETQ. V was cut by 4 bases and J by 0 bases, with 11 bases left in between. The CDR3 bases are TGCGCCAGCAGCCTGACAGGAAGCTCCTACGAGCAGTACTTC. Its translation: CASSLTGSSYEQYF.

This chain joins TRBV5-5 and TRBJ2-7, with 7 positions matching TRBD2. J lost 3 bases, V lost 4 bases, and 7 bases had no gene match. Germline-derived CDR1 and CDR2 are SGHKS and YYEKEE (reference sequence). The CDR3 totals 14 residues. Written as DNA, the CDR3 is TGTGCCAGCAGCCAACGGGGAGGGTTCTACGAGCAGTACTTC. Translation gives CASSQRGGFYEQYF.

The V and J genes are TRBV2 and TRBJ2-4; a possible D gene is TRBD1 (6 bases). The CDR3 loop spans 15 amino acids. Germline V gives CDR1 SNHLY, CDR2 FYNNEI. Trimming took off 11 bases at V and 1 base at J, with 18 bases between the two ends. The CDR3 reads CASSPTQGAKNIQYF. For the CDR3, the DNA is TGTGCCTCCTCCCCTACCCAGGGGGCCAAAAACATTCAGTACTTC.

The rearrangement uses TRBV6-6 and TRBJ2-5; 9 bases fit TRBD2. Matching the DNA end better, TRBJ2-7 makes the J call doubtful. The CDR3 contains 16 residues. From germline, CDR1 is MNHNY and CDR2 SVGAGI (reference sequence). The CDR3 region is CASRPPSGGSSYEQYF. CDR3 coding DNA: TGTGCCAGCAGACCTCCGAGCGGGGGGAGCTCCTACGAGCAGTACTTC.

The sample holds a few counts of this clone. CDR3 nucleotides: TGTGCCAGCAGCTTGTTAGCGACAGGAGTAGACACTGAAGCTTTCTTT. Translated: CASSLLATGVDTEAFF. The J gene is TRBJ1-1, the V gene TRBV5-4; TRBD1 is a possible D gene (6 bases). The length of the CDR3 is 16 residues. Germline V gene lookup returns CDR1 SGHNT and CDR2 YYREEE (reference sequence). Trimming took off 1 base at V and 3 bases at J, with 16 bases between the two ends. The full variable domain, with the rest looked up from reference TRBV5-4 and TRBJ1-1, is ETGVTQSPTHLIKTRGQQVTLRCSSQSGHNTVSWYQQALGQGPQFIFQYYREEENGRGNFPPRFSGLQFPNYSSELNVNALELDDSALYLCASSLLATGVDTEAFFGQGTRLTVV.